The next 25 T cell receptor beta chains were all read from a single sample in a study of CD8 T cells in ankylosing spondylitis (dated by TCRdb to the late 2010s). Results and caveats for the whole study, not just this receptor: A TCR beta motif made up of eight or nine highly homologous amino acid variants appeared to be characteristic of blood from ankylosing spondylitis patients.

Library creation used 5' RACE. The run used an Illumina HiSeq 2500. TCRdb cleaned the public reads at Q25 with fastp, built clones with MiXCR and kept in-frame beta chains. CDR3 protein sequences are deduplicated, and each keeps its most common genes and DNA. For this sample the table gives hundreds of thousands of distinct CDR3 sequences, of which approximately 26% were detected only once. The ten largest clonotypes hold about 0.9% of the sample. Antigens of these TCRs are unknown. The sample consisted of blood, either unsorted or a sorted T cell fraction (not recorded which). The receptors derive from a male donor with ankylosing spondylitis.

The genes are TRBV3-1 and TRBJ2-3; tentatively, D is TRBD2 (5 bases). Germline V gene sequence: CDR1 LGHDT, CDR2 YNNKEL (reference sequence). Trimming took off 5 bases at V and 6 bases at J, with 12 bases between the two ends. The CDR3 loop spans 13 amino acids. The chain's CDR3 is CASSARGSDTQYF. CDR3 sequence (DNA): TGTGCCAGCAGCGCCAGAGGGTCCGATACGCAGTATTTT.

This clonotype appeared a single time. Here the CDR3 DNA reads TGTGCCAGCAGGTCGGCAGGGACAAATTCACCCCTCCACTTT. It is translated as CASRSAGTNSPLHF. V and J are TRBV28 and TRBJ1-6; D is possibly TRBD1 (6 bases). The V end was cut by 6 bases, the J end by 7 bases, with 13 bases between. The CDR3 extends over 14 amino acids. Looked up from germline, CDR1 is MDHEN and CDR2 is SYDVKM.

This clonotype has more than one count but fewer than ten. The chain couples TRBV7-8 to TRBJ2-4; maybe TRBD2 (5 bases). The CDR3 spans 13 residues. Trimming removed 4 bases at V and 5 bases at J, with 9 bases between. Germline values: CDR1 SGHVS, CDR2 FQNEAQ. The DNA for the CDR3 is TGTGCCAGCAGCTCTAGGGAGCAAAACATTCAGTACTTC. Amino acids: CASSSREQNIQYF.

V and J are TRBV9 and TRBJ2-5; D is possibly TRBD1 (6 bases). Between the trimmed V and J ends, which lost 0 bases and 5 bases, there was a span of 11 bases. Germline CDR1 is SGDLS and CDR2 is YYNGEE. The CDR3 extends over 14 amino acids. CDR3: CASSVGTVGETQYF. CDR3 coding DNA: TGTGCCAGCAGCGTAGGGACAGTCGGTGAGACCCAGTACTTC.

V and J are TRBV7-9 and TRBJ1-1; no definite D call. The CDR3 has 14 residues. Trimming took 3 bases from V and 0 from J, leaving 8 bases between them. Germline V gives CDR1 SEHNR, CDR2 FQNEAQ (reference sequence). Here the CDR3 DNA reads TGTGCCAGCAGCTTCGAACAGATGAACACTGAAGCTTTCTTT. It yields the protein CASSFEQMNTEAFF.

To note about this clonotype: Its ends do not fully match the called genes, so a read error is possible. The chain recombines TRBV20-1 with TRBJ2-3; TRBD2 matches at 9 bases. Germline lookup yields CDR1 DFQATT and CDR2 SNEGSKA (reference sequence). The CDR3 length is 14 residues. DNA for the CDR3: TGTAGCCACACTAGCGGGCCCCTCACAGATACGCAGTATTTT. Translation gives CSHTSGPLTDTQYF.

CDR3 DNA: TGTGCCAGCAGCCACGTAGGGAACAATGAAAAACTGTTTTTT. This translates into CASSHVGNNEKLFF. The rearrangement joins TRBV14 to TRBJ1-4; D is unresolved. This CDR3 has 14 amino acids. V gave up 3 bases and J gave up 5 bases, with 10 bases separating them. Germline lookup yields CDR1 SGHDN and CDR2 FVKESK. Full variable domain (remainder filled in from reference TRBV14 and TRBJ1-4): EAGVTQFPSHSVIEKGQTVTLRCDPISGHDNLYWYRRVMGKEIKFLLHFVKESKQDESGMPNNRFLAERTGGTYSTLKVQPAELEDSGVYFCASSHVGNNEKLFFGSGTQLSVL.

V and J are TRBV20-1 and TRBJ2-3, with 7 bases lining up with TRBD1. CDR3 length: 14 residues. Germline values: CDR1 DFQATT, CDR2 SNEGSKA (reference sequence). The trim removed 5 bases at V and 0 bases at J, leaving 5 bases unmatched. The chain's CDR3 is CSASTGSSTDTQYF. CDR3 in DNA: TGCAGTGCTTCGACAGGGTCTAGCACAGATACGCAGTATTTT.

This clonotype appeared a few times. V is TRBV2 and J is TRBJ2-7; no definite D call. The germline gives CDR1 SNHLY, CDR2 FYNNEI. This CDR3 has 12 residues. V was pared by 5 bases and J by 3 bases, with 8 bases between. The CDR3 reads CASSTSGYEQYV. The CDR3 region has the DNA TGTGCCAGCAGTACCTCGGGCTACGAGCAGTACGTC.

The chain couples TRBV30 to TRBJ1-1, with TRBD1 matching 7 bases. Per the germline V gene, CDR1 is GTSNPN and CDR2 is SVGIG (reference sequence). This CDR3 comprises 13 residues. The J segment lost 5 bases and the V segment lost 2 bases, leaving 5 bases of the junction unmatched. The CDR3 reads CAWSKGGETEAFF. The CDR3 region has the DNA TGTGCCTGGAGTAAAGGGGGCGAGACTGAAGCTTTCTTT.

This clonotype has more than one count but fewer than ten. CDR3 nucleotides: TGCGCCAGCAGCTATACCGGGACTAGCGGTTTTAATGAGCAGTTCTTC. Translating it yields CASSYTGTSGFNEQFF. The chain joins TRBV5-1 to TRBJ2-1; 11 positions match TRBD2. The CDR3 sequence is 16 residues long. Germline V CDR1 and CDR2: SGHRS, YFSETQ. The trim removed 3 bases at V and 7 bases at J, leaving 9 bases unmatched.

This clonotype was seen only a few times. This chain links TRBV29-1 with TRBJ2-1, with D possibly TRBD2 on 6 matching bases. The CDR3 totals 14 residues. The germline CDR1 and CDR2 sequences are SQVTM and ANQGSEA. Trimming pared 0 bases from V and 3 bases from J, leaving 9 bases between. The CDR3 loop is CSVEEVGGYNEQFF. DNA for the CDR3: TGCAGCGTTGAAGAGGTGGGAGGCTACAATGAGCAGTTCTTC.

The genes are TRBV19 and TRBJ2-5; D is undetermined. The CDR3 consists of 14 residues. Germline CDR1 reads LNHDA; CDR2 reads SQIVND (reference sequence). The germline V and J ends were trimmed by 5 bases and 2 bases, with 12 bases remaining between them. In nucleotides, the CDR3 is TGTGCCAGTAGTCCCCAGGCTAGTCAAGAGACCCAGTACTTC. It is translated as CASSPQASQETQYF.

This rearrangement joins TRBV6-1 to TRBJ2-7; 7 nucleotides match TRBD1. The germline V gene encodes CDR1 MNHNS and CDR2 SASEGT. The CDR3 extends over 13 amino acids. The V gene end was trimmed by 4 bases and the J gene end by 6 bases; junction bases not matched to a gene: 6. CDR3 nucleotide sequence: TGTGCCAGCAGTGCCGACAGGGTGCGCGAGCAGTACGTC. Its translation: CASSADRVREQYV.

This clonotype was recorded at least ten times. The chain combines TRBV12-3 or TRBV12-4 with TRBJ1-1; weak D call: TRBD1 (5 bases). The CDR3 is 15 residues long. Trimming took 3 bases from V and 4 from J, leaving 15 bases between them. Written as DNA, the CDR3 is TGTGCCAGCAGTTTTGGGGCAGGGTTGGGCACTGAAGCTTTCTTT. Translated: CASSFGAGLGTEAFF.

This clonotype has only a few counts. The V gene is TRBV3-1, the J gene TRBJ1-2; unclear D gene. This CDR3 has 12 amino acids. Germline values: CDR1 LGHDT, CDR2 YNNKEL (reference sequence). V was cut by 1 base and J by 3 bases, with 3 bases left in between. In DNA, the CDR3 is TGTGCCAGCAGCCAAGGACACTATGGCTACACCTTC. This gives the protein CASSQGHYGYTF.

As to this clonotype: At one end, the junction sequence differs from germline, possibly due to a read error. J is TRBJ1-3 and V is TRBV5-8, with D unclear. The CDR3 has 15 amino acids. Germline CDR1 reads SGHTS; CDR2 reads YDEGEE. Here the CDR3 reads CASSLKSDPGNTIYF. CDR3 sequence (DNA): TGTGCCAGCAGCTTGAAGTCGGACCCTGGGAACACCATATATTTT.

The V gene is TRBV6-1, the J gene TRBJ1-2; TRBD1 aligns across 12 bases. Germline V gene sequence: CDR1 MNHNS, CDR2 SASEGT. The trim removed 7 bases at V and 4 bases at J, leaving 10 bases unmatched. The CDR3 runs to 16 residues. The chain's CDR3 is CASNPSGTGGVYGYTF. The DNA of the CDR3 is TGTGCCAGCAATCCTTCCGGGACAGGGGGCGTCTATGGCTACACCTTC.

This clonotype has just a few counts. J is TRBJ2-5 and V is TRBV5-1; no reliable D call. Germline lookup yields CDR1 SGHRS and CDR2 YFSETQ. The CDR3 runs 13 residues. The ends were cut back, 1 base at V and 2 bases at J, with 6 bases in the middle. DNA for the CDR3: TGCGCCAGCAGCTTGTGGCAGCAAGAGACCCAGTACTTC. It codes for CASSLWQQETQYF. The whole variable domain, filled in from reference TRBV5-1 and TRBJ2-5, reads KAGVTQTPRYLIKTRGQQVTLSCSPISGHRSVSWYQQTPGQGLQFLFEYFSETQRNKGNFPGRFSGRQFSNSRSEMNVSTLELGDSALYLCASSLWQQETQYFGPGTRLLVL.

The chain combines TRBV5-1 with TRBJ2-1; D may match TRBD1 or TRBD2 (5 bases each). With 4 bases removed from V and 7 bases from J, the gap between germline ends came to 9 bases. From germline, CDR1 is SGHRS and CDR2 YFSETQ. The CDR3 covers 12 residues. Here the CDR3 DNA reads TGCGCCAGCAGCCGGGACGGGAATGAGCAGTTCTTC. It codes for CASSRDGNEQFF.

This CDR3 is CASRDSGSVTDTQYF. CDR3 nucleotides: TGTGCCAGCAGAGATAGCGGGAGTGTCACAGATACGCAGTATTTT. The chain uses TRBV6-1 and TRBJ2-3; 9 bases agree with TRBD2. The germline CDR1 and CDR2 sequences are MNHNS and SASEGT. CDR3 length equals 15 residues. V lost 6 bases and J lost 2; bases outside the gene matches: 6.

V and J are TRBV28 and TRBJ1-3; D uncertain. The CDR3 contains 14 residues. The V and J ends lost 7 bases and 0 bases respectively, with 10 bases between them. The germline V gene encodes CDR1 MDHEN and CDR2 SYDVKM. The CDR3 region has the DNA TGTGCCAGCACTAAAGCCCCCTCTGGAAACACCATATATTTT. Encoded protein: CASTKAPSGNTIYF. The entire variable domain, with the rest obtained from reference TRBV28 and TRBJ1-3, is as follows: DVKVTQSSRYLVKRTGEKVFLECVQDMDHENMFWYRQDPGLGLRLIYFSYDVKMKEKGDIPEGYSVSREKKERFSLILESASTNQTSMYLCASTKAPSGNTIYFGEGSWLTVV.

This clonotype was observed a handful of times. The V and J genes are TRBV5-1 and TRBJ1-4; D unresolved. V was clipped by 0 bases and J by 6 bases, with 18 bases between them. This CDR3 has 17 residues. Germline CDR1 is SGHRS and CDR2 is YFSETQ. In nucleotides, the CDR3 is TGCGCCAGCAGCTTGGGAGTTCAGGCGTTTATTTATGAAAAACTGTTTTTT. Its translation: CASSLGVQAFIYEKLFF. Together with reference TRBV5-1 and TRBJ1-4, the CDR3 gives the full variable domain: KAGVTQTPRYLIKTRGQQVTLSCSPISGHRSVSWYQQTPGQGLQFLFEYFSETQRNKGNFPGRFSGRQFSNSRSEMNVSTLELGDSALYLCASSLGVQAFIYEKLFFGSGTQLSVL.

This clonotype was counted only a few times. The chain has TRBV21-1 and TRBJ2-3; TRBD1, the D gene given by the table, was not confirmed from the DNA. TRBV21-1 is annotated as a pseudogene. The CDR3 contains 15 residues. This CDR3 reads CASSTPRLGTDTQYF. CDR3 sequence (DNA): TGTGCCAGCAGCACCCCCAGGCTGGGGACAGATACGCAGTATTTT.

The chain combines TRBV9 with TRBJ1-2; 9 bases are a match to TRBD1. Germline V gene sequence: CDR1 SGDLS, CDR2 YYNGEE. The CDR3 length is 14 residues. V shed 3 bases and J 5 bases; nucleotides not matched to a gene: 5. The CDR3 protein is CASSATGGAYGYTF. Written as DNA, the CDR3 is TGTGCCAGCAGCGCGACAGGGGGAGCTTATGGCTACACCTTC.